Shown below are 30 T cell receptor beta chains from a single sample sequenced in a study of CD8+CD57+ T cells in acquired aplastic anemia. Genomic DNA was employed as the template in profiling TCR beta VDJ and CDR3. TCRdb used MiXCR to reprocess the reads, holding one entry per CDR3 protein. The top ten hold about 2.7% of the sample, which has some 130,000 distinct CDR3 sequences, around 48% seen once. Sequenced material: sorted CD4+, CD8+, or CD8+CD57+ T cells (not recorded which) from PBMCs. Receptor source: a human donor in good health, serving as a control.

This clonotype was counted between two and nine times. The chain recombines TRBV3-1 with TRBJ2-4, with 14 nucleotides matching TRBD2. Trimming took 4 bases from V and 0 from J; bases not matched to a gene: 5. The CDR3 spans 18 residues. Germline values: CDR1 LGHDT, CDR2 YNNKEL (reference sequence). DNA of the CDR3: TGTGCCAGCAGCCGAGGGACTAGCGGGGGAGTAGCCAAAAACATTCAGTACTTC. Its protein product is CASSRGTSGGVAKNIQYF.

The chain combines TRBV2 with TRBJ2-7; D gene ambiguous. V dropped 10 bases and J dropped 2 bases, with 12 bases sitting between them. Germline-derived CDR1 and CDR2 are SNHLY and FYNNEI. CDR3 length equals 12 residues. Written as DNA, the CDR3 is TGTGCCACCCCCTCGGAAACCTACGAGCAGTACTTC. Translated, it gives CATPSETYEQYF.

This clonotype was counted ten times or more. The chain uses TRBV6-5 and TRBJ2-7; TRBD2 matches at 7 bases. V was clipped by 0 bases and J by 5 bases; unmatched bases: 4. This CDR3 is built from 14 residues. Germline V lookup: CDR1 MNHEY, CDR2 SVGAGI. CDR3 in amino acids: CASSYSPGRDEQYF. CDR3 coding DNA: TGTGCCAGCAGTTACTCTCCAGGGAGGGACGAGCAGTACTTC.

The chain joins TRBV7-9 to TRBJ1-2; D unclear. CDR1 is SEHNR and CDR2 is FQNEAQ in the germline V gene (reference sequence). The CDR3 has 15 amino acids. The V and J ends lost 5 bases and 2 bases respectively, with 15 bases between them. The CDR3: CASSPPLVGNYGYTF. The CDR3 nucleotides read TGTGCCAGCAGCCCCCCCCTAGTGGGCAACTATGGCTACACCTTC.

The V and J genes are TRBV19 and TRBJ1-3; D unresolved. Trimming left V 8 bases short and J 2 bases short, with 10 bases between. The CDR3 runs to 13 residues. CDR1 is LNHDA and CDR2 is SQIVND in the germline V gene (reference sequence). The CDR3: CASGMKTGNTIYF. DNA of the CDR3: TGTGCCAGTGGCATGAAAACTGGAAACACCATATATTTT.

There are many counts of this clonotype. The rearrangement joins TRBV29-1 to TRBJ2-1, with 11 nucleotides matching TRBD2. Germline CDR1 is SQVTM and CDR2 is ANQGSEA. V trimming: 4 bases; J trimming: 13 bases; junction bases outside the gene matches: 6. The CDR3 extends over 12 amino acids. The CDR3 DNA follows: TGCAGCGTTGTAACTAGCGGGGGTCATCAGTTCTTC. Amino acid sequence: CSVVTSGGHQFF.

Here the CDR3 reads CSARVLGKGAAEKLFF. CDR3 in DNA: TGCAGTGCTAGAGTACTAGGCAAGGGGGCGGCTGAAAAACTGTTTTTT. The chain links TRBV20-1 to TRBJ1-4, with TRBD1 matching over 7 bases. V lost 1 base and J lost 7; bases outside the gene matches: 12. Germline lookup yields CDR1 DFQATT and CDR2 SNEGSKA (reference sequence). The CDR3 contains 16 residues.

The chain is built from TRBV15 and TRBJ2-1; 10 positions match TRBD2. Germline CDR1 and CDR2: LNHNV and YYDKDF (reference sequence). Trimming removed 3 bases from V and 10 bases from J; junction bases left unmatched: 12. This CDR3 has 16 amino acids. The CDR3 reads CATSSSPVAGGVEQFF. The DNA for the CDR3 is TGTGCCACCAGCAGTTCCCCAGTAGCGGGGGGCGTAGAGCAGTTCTTC.

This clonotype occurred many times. CDR3 in amino acids: CASSAVGTLQETQYF. DNA of the CDR3: TGTGCCAGCAGCGCTGTCGGGACACTACAAGAGACCCAGTACTTC. V is TRBV9 and J is TRBJ2-5; perhaps TRBD1 as D (6 bases). This CDR3 contains 15 residues. Trimming removed 3 bases from V and 2 bases from J, with 14 bases in between. From germline, CDR1 is SGDLS and CDR2 YYNGEE.

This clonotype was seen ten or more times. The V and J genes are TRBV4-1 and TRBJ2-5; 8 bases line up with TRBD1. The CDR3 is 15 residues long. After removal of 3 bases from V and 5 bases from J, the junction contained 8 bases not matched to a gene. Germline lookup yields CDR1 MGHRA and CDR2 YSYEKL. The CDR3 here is CASSQWTGKFETQYF. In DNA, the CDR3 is TGCGCCAGCAGCCAGTGGACAGGGAAATTCGAGACCCAGTACTTC.

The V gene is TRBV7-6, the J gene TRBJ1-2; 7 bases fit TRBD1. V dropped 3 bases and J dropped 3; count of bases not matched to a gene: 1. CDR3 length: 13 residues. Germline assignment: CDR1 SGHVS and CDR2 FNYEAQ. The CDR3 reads CASSFGQDYGYTF. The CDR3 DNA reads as TGTGCCAGCAGCTTCGGACAGGACTATGGCTACACCTTC.

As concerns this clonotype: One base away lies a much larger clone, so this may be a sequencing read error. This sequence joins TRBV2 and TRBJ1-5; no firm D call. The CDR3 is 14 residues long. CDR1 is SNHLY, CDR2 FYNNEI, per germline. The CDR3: CASSDAYSNQPQRF. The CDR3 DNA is TGTGCCAGCAGTGATGCTTATAGCAATCAGCCCCAGCGTTTT. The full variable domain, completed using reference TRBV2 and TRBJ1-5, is EPEVTQTPSHQVTQMGQEVILRCVPISNHLYFYWYRQILGQKVEFLVSFYNNEISEKSEIFDDQFSVERPDGSNFTLKIRSTKLEDSAMYFCASSDAYSNQPQRFGDGTRLSIL.

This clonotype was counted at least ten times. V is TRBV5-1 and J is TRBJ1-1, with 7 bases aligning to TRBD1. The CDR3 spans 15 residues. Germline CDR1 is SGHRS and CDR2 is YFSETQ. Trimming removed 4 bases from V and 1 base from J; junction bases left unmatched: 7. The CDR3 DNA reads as TGCGCCAGCAGCCGTATAGGGACAGAGAACACTGAAGCTTTCTTT. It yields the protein CASSRIGTENTEAFF.

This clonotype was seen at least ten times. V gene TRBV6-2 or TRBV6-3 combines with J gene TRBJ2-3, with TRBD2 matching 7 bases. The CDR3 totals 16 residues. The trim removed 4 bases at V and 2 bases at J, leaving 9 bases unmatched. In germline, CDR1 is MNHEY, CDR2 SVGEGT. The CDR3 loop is CASSFNSGTNTDTQYF. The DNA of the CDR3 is TGTGCCAGCAGTTTCAATTCCGGGACTAACACAGATACGCAGTATTTT.

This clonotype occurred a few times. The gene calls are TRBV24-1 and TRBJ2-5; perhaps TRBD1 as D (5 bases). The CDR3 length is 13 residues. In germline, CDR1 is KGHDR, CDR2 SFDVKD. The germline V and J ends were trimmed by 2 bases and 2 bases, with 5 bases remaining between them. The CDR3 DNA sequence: TGTGCCACCAGTGATTCAGGGCAAGAGACCCAGTACTTC. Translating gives CATSDSGQETQYF.

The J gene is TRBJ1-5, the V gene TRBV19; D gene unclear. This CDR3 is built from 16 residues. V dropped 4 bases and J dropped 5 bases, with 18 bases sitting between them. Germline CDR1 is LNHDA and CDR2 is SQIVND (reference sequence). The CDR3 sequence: CASSSTPDGGYQPQHF. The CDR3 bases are TGTGCCAGTAGTAGCACCCCGGACGGAGGATATCAGCCCCAGCATTTT.

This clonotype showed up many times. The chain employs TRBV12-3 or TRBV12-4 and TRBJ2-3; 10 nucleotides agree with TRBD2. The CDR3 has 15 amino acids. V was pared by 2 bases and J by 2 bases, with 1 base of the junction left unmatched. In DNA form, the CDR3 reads TGTGCCAGCAGTTTAAGCGGGGGGGTCACAGATACGCAGTATTTT. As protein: CASSLSGGVTDTQYF.

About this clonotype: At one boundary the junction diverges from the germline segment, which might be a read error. CDR3 nucleotide sequence: TGTACCAGCAGCCAAGACGGGGCGCTGTTTTTT. Translation: CTSSQDGALFF. The chain has TRBV14 and TRBJ2-2; the D gene could be TRBD1 or TRBD2 (5 bases each). Looked up from germline, CDR1 is SGHDN and CDR2 is FVKESK. This CDR3 spans 11 amino acids.

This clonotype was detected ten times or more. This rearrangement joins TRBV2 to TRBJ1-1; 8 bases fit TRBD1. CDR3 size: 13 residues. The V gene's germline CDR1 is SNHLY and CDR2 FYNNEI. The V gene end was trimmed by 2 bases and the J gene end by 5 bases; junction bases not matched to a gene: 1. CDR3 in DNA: TGTGCCAGCAGTGAACAGGGGGCGACTGAAGCTTTCTTT. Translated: CASSEQGATEAFF.

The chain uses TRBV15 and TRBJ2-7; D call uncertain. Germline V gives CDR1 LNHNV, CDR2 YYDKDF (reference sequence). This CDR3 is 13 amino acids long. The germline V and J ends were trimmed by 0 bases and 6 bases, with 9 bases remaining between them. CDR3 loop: CATSRDQTGEQYF. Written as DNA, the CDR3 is TGTGCCACCAGCAGAGATCAGACGGGCGAGCAGTACTTC.

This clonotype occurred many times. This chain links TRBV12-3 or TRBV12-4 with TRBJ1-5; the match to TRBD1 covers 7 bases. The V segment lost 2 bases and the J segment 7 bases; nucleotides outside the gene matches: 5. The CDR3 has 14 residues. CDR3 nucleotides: TGTGCCAGCAGTTTAAAGGGGGCAGAGCAGCCCCAGCATTTT. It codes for CASSLKGAEQPQHF.

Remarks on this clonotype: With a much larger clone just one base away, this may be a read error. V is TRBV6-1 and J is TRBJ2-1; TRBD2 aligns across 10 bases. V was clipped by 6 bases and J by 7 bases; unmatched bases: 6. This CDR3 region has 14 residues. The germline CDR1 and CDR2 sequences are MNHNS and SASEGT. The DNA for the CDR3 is TGTGCCAGCAGGCTAGCGGGGGAGCCAAATGAGCAGTTCTTC. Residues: CASRLAGEPNEQFF.

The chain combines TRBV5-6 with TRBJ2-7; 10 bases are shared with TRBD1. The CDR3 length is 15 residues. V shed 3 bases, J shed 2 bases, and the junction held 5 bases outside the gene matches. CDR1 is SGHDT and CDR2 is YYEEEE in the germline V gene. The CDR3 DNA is TGTGCCAGCAGCTGGGGGACAGGGGTAACCTACGAGCAGTACTTC. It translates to CASSWGTGVTYEQYF.

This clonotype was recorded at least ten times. The CDR3: CATNAGGLRPGANVLTF. CDR3 nucleotides: TGTGCCACCAATGCGGGGGGGCTAAGGCCTGGGGCCAACGTCCTGACTTTC. The V and J genes are TRBV10-3 and TRBJ2-6; 9 positions agree with TRBD2. The junction had 12 bases not matched to a gene; V was cut back by 10 bases and J by 2 bases. Germline loops: CDR1 ENHRY, CDR2 SYGVKD. The CDR3 covers 17 residues.

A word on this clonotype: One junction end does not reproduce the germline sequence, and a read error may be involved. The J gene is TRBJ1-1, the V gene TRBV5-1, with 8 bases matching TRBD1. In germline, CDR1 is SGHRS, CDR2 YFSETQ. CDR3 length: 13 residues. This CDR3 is CASRGQVNTEASF. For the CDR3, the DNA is TGCGCCAGCAGGGGACAGGTGAACACTGAAGCTTCCTTT.

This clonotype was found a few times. The chain's CDR3 is CASRSQELQIEFSYEQYF. CDR3 DNA sequence: TGTGCCAGCAGAAGCCAGGAATTGCAGATTGAATTCTCCTACGAGCAGTACTTC. V usage is TRBV3-1 and J usage is TRBJ2-7; D remains ambiguous. V dropped 6 bases and J dropped 0 bases, with 24 bases sitting between them. The CDR3 runs 18 residues. Germline V gives CDR1 LGHDT, CDR2 YNNKEL (reference sequence).

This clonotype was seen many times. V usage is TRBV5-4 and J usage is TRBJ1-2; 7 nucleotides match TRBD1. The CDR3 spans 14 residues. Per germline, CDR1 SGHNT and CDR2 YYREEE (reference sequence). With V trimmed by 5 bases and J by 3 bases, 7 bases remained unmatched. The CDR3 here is CASRPGTVHYGYTF. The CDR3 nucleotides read TGTGCCAGCAGGCCCGGGACAGTCCACTATGGCTACACCTTC.

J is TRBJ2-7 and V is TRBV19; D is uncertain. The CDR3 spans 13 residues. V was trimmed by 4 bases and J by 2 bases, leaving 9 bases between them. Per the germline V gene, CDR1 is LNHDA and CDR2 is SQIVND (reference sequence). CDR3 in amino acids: CASSSSGAYEQYF. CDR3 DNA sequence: TGTGCCAGTAGTAGTTCTGGCGCCTACGAGCAGTACTTC.

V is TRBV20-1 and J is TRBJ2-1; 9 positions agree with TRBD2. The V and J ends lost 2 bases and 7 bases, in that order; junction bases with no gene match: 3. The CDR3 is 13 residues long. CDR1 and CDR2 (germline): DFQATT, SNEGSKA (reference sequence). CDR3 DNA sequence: TGCAGTGCTAGAAGTCTAGCGGGGAATGAGCAGTTCTTC. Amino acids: CSARSLAGNEQFF.

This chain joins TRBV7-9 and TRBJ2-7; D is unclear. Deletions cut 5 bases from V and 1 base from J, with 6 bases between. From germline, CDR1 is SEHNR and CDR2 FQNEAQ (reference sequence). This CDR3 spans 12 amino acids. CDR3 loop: CASSPISYEQYF. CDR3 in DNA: TGTGCCAGCAGCCCCATATCCTACGAGCAGTACTTC.